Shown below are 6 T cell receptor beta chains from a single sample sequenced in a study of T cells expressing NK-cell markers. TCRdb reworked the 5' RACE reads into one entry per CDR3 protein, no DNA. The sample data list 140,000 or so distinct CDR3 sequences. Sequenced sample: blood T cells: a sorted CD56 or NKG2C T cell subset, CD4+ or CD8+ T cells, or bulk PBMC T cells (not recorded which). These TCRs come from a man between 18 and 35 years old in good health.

This CDR3 reads CASSESSSTDTQYF. The rearrangement uses TRBV2 and TRBJ2-3. Germline V gives CDR1 SNHLY, CDR2 FYNNEI. The CDR3 has 14 amino acids.

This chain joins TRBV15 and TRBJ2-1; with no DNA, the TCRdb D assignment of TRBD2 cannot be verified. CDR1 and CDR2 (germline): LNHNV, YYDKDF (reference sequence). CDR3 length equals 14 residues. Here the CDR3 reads CATSAGALYNEQFF. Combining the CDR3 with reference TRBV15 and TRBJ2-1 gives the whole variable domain DAMVIQNPRYQVTQFGKPVTLSCSQTLNHNVMYWYQQKSSQAPKLLFHYYDKDFNNEADTPDNFQSRRPNTSFCFLDIRSPGLGDTAMYLCATSAGALYNEQFFGPGTRLTVL.

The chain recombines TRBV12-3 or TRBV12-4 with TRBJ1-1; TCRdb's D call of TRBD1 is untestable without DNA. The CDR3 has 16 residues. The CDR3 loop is CASSYTGDADQAEAFF.

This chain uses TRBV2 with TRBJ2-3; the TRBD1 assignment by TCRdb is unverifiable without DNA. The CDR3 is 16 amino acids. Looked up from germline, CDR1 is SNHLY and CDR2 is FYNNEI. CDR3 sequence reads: CASTRAATGGEDTQYF.

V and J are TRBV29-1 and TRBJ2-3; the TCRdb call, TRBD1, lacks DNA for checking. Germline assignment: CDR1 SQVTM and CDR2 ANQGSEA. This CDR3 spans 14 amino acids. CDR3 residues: CSVLRQGTTDTQYF.

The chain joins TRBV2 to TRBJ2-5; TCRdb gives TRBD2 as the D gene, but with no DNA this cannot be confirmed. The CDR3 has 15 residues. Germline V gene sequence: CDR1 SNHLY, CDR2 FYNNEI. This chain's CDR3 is CASSRGTSGGETQYF.